The rows below give T cell receptor beta chains drawn from one sample of a study of T cell repertoires in cytomegalovirus infection. Each CDR3 protein gets one entry after TCRdb re-called the reads with MiXCR. The top ten hold 9.5% to 15% of the sample, which has 700,000 to 950,000 distinct CDR3 sequences, less than 35% seen once. Their antigens are not known. Source: cultured CD8+ T cells from PBMCs, taken from culture after CMV antigen stimulation. The receptors derive from a human donor in good health (CMV status not recorded). Some clones in this sample may be carry-over from other donors' samples. Each CDR3 is given with its conserved first and last residue. D genes are given only for firm matches. The size of a clone is reported for some rows only, either as once, few or many, or as a class for expanded clones.

>14|TRBJ2-5|few|TRBV5-1|-
TGCGCCAGCAGCTTGGCCCACGGCCTAGAGACCCAGTACTTC
CASSLAHGLETQYF
>17|TRBJ2-2|few|TRBV6-5|-
TGTGCCAGCAGTTACTCCCCGGATCCACCAGGGACCGGGGAGCTGTTTTTT
CASSYSPDPPGTGELFF
>12|TRBJ2-2|-|TRBV6-6|-
TGTGCCAGCATCATCGCTAGCGGGGAGCTGTTTTTT
CASIIASGELFF
>14|TRBJ1-2|-|TRBV7-2|-
TGTGCCAGCAGCTTAGAGGCAGTATATTATGGCTACACCTTC
CASSLEAVYYGYTF
>15|TRBJ1-1|-|TRBV12-3/TRBV12-4|-
TGTGCCAGCAGTTTAACCAGGGGCTATGGCACTGAAGCTTTCTTT
CASSLTRGYGTEAFF
>14|TRBJ2-7|few|TRBV20-1|TRBD2
TGCAGTGCAGCCGGGACTAGGGACCTCTACGAGCAGTACTTC
CSAAGTRDLYEQYF
>14|TRBJ1-2|-|TRBV4-1|TRBD1
TGCGCCAGCAGCCCGCCGGGACAGGGTGATGGCTACACCTTC
CASSPPGQGDGYTF
>13|TRBJ1-2|many|TRBV7-9|TRBD1
TGTGCCAGCAGCCCGGGACAGTTCTATGGCTACACCTTC
CASSPGQFYGYTF
>16|TRBJ1-4|many|TRBV28|-
TGTGCCAGCAGTTTATTGGCCGTAGGAACTAATGAAAAACTGTTTTTT
CASSLLAVGTNEKLFF
>13|TRBJ1-1|many|TRBV9|-
TGTGCCAGCAGCGTAGAGGGGAACACTGAAGCTTTCTTT
CASSVEGNTEAFF
>14|TRBJ1-1|many|TRBV4-1|-
TGCGCCAGCAGCCAAGATGCCGGGGACACTGAAGCTTTCTTT
CASSQDAGDTEAFF
>17|TRBJ2-3|few|TRBV12-3/TRBV12-4|TRBD2
TGTGCCAGCAGGGGACTAGCGGGGGGGTTTAGCACAGATACGCAGTATTTT
CASRGLAGGFSTDTQYF
>11|TRBJ1-2|-|TRBV5-4|-
TGTGCCAGCAGCTTGGGGTTTGGCTACACCTTC
CASSLGFGYTF
>14|TRBJ1-1|few|TRBV7-8|-
TGTGCCAGCAGCTTTGGAGGTTGGGGTTTCGAAGCTTTCTTT
CASSFGGWGFEAFF
>17|TRBJ2-1|-|TRBV4-3|TRBD2
TGCGCCAGCAGCCGGACTAGCGGGGGCCCCTCCTACAATGAGCAGTTCTTC
CASSRTSGGPSYNEQFF
>17|TRBJ1-2|many|TRBV20-1|-
TGCAGTGCGTTACCCAAAGGGGTTTGGGAAACTAACTATGGCTACACCTTC
CSALPKGVWETNYGYTF
>13|TRBJ1-2|-|TRBV19|-
TGTGCCAGTAACTACGGCGGGAACTATGGCTACACCTTC
CASNYGGNYGYTF
>13|TRBJ1-2|few|TRBV18|TRBD1
TGTGCCAGCTCCGGACAGGGGGCACGCGGCTACACCTTC
CASSGQGARGYTF
>15|TRBJ2-1|many|TRBV3-1|-
TGTGCCAGCAGCCAAGTGTCGGCCCGGGGGAATGAGCAGTTCTTC
CASSQVSARGNEQFF
>15|TRBJ1-1|-|TRBV7-9|TRBD1
TGTGCCAGCAAAAAGGGAGGGGGCGCGAACACTGAAGCTTTCTTT
CASKKGGGANTEAFF
>12|TRBJ1-1|few|TRBV6-2/TRBV6-3|-
TGTGCCAGCAGTTACGGACTGATCGAAGCTTTCTTT
CASSYGLIEAFF
>13|TRBJ2-3|many|TRBV4-2|-
TGTGCCAGCAGCCAAGATTTACTGGACTTACATAATTTT
CASSQDLLDLHNF
>15|TRBJ1-1|-|TRBV29-1|-
TGCAGCGTTTTCGACAGGTTTAGGTCGGACACTGAAGCTTTCTTT
CSVFDRFRSDTEAFF
>15|TRBJ1-6|few|TRBV4-1|-
TGCGCCAGCAGCCAAGAAACGGGGGTTTCTTCACCCCTCCACTTT
CASSQETGVSSPLHF
>11|TRBJ1-2|-|TRBV6-5|-
TGTGCCACGGGGGGCCTCTATGGCTACACCTTC
CATGGLYGYTF
>16|TRBJ2-2|-|TRBV6-2/TRBV6-3|TRBD2
TGTGCCAGCAGAAGGCCAGCGGGGTCGCGGACCGGGGAGCTGTTTTTT
CASRRPAGSRTGELFF
>18|TRBJ2-1|many|TRBV7-8|TRBD2
TGTGCCAGCATCCTTCTAGCGGGGGGGCCGAATTTTGTGAATGAGCAGTTCTTC
CASILLAGGPNFVNEQFF
>16|TRBJ2-7|-|TRBV14|TRBD1
TGTGCCAGCAGCCAACCCTCCAGGACAGGGAGCTACGAGCAGTACTTC
CASSQPSRTGSYEQYF
>17|TRBJ2-3|-|TRBV5-1|TRBD2
TGCGCCAGCAGCTTGGAAGGGACTAGCGGTAGCACAGATACGCAGTATTTT
CASSLEGTSGSTDTQYF
>16|TRBJ1-4|-|TRBV20-1|-
TGCAGTGCTAGGGGCAGGCTCCCGTCAACTAATGAAAAACTGTTTTTT
CSARGRLPSTNEKLFF
>18|TRBJ2-3|many|TRBV7-9|-
TGTGCCAGCAGCTTGGCCCTCAAGAGGAAGGTGGGCACAGATACGCAGTATTTT
CASSLALKRKVGTDTQYF
>12|TRBJ1-2|-|TRBV20-1|TRBD1
TGCAGTGCGCCGGACAGGGGTGAAGGCTACACCTTC
CSAPDRGEGYTF
>18|TRBJ1-1|many|TRBV28|-
TGTGCCAGCAGTTTTAGCGGGGGATACCCAAAAAGGGAGACTGAAGCTTTCTTT
CASSFSGGYPKRETEAFF
>15|TRBJ2-7|-|TRBV7-9|-
TGTGCCAGCAGCTTCCAGGGGTTTTCCAGGCACGAGCAGTACTTC
CASSFQGFSRHEQYF
>13|TRBJ1-2|-|TRBV27|-
TGTGCCAGCAGTGATGGGGGCCTGGATGGCTACACCTTC
CASSDGGLDGYTF
>13|TRBJ2-7|few|TRBV7-9|-
TGTGCCAGCAGCTGGGACGACTCCTACGAGCAGTACTTC
CASSWDDSYEQYF
>15|TRBJ2-1|-|TRBV2|TRBD1
TGTGCCAGCAGTGTTGACAGGGGGGCATTCGGTGAGCAGTTCTTC
CASSVDRGAFGEQFF
>15|TRBJ1-5|few|TRBV4-1|-
TGCGCCAGCAGCCAAGCGCCGGTTAGCGCACGGCCCCAGCATTTT
CASSQAPVSARPQHF
>15|TRBJ1-1|-|TRBV5-5|-
TGTGCCAGCAGCCCCTACGGCCAGGGGAACACTGAAGCTTTCTTT
CASSPYGQGNTEAFF
>14|TRBJ2-1|-|TRBV29-1|-
TGCAGCGGGAGTGCGGAGGGGACCTACAATGAGCAGTTCTTC
CSGSAEGTYNEQFF
>12|TRBJ1-2|once|TRBV19|-
TGTGCCATAATGGACGAGGCGGGTGGCTACACCTTC
CAIMDEAGGYTF
>15|TRBJ2-7|-|TRBV5-4|-
TGTGCCAGCAGCTTGGAGGCGGGGACTTACCACGAGCAGTACTTC
CASSLEAGTYHEQYF
>17|TRBJ2-2|few|TRBV27|TRBD2
TGTGCCAGCAGTTTCACCGGGACTAGCACGAACACCGGGGAGCTGTTTTTT
CASSFTGTSTNTGELFF
>15|TRBJ2-6|few|TRBV20-1|TRBD1
TGCAGTGCTATTGGGACAGCCCCTGGGGCCAACGTCCTGACTTTC
CSAIGTAPGANVLTF
>15|TRBJ2-3|many|TRBV7-2|-
TGTGCCAGCAGCTTAGATGGAGCTAGCACAGATACGCAGTATTTT
CASSLDGASTDTQYF
>17|TRBJ1-1|-|TRBV25-1|-
TGTGCCAGCAGTGAATTAATACCTGGAGCATCCAACACTGAAGCTTTCTTT
CASSELIPGASNTEAFF
>16|TRBJ2-3|-|TRBV5-4|TRBD1
TGTGCCAGCAGCTTGGGGAGGGGACAGGGGGCAGATACGCAGTATTTT
CASSLGRGQGADTQYF
>14|TRBJ2-3|-|TRBV7-9|-
TGTGCCAGCACTTCCCCATTATCAGGAGGTACGCAGTATTTT
CASTSPLSGGTQYF